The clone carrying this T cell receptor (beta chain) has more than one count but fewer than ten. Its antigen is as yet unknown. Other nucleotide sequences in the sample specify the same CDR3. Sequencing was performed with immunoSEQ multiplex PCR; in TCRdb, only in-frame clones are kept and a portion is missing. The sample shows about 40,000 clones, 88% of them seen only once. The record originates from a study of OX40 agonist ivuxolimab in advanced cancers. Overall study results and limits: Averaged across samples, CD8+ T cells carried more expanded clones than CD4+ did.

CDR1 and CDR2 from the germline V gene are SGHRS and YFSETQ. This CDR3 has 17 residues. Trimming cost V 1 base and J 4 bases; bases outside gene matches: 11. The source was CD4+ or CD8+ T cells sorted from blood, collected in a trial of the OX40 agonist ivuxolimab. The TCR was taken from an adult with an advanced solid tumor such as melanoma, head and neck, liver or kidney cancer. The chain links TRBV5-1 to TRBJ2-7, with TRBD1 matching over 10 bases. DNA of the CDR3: TGCGCCAGCAGCTTGTACCCACCGGGACAGGGGACTTACGAGCAGTACTTC. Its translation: CASSLYPPGQGTYEQYF.